Here is one TCR beta chain with its context. This clonotype was found many times. The antigen this receptor binds is unknown. Base qualities are not at hand, and no much larger clone is one base apart. This specimen comes from a study of T-cell memory formation after mild COVID-19 (dated by TCRdb to 2020 to 2023). Notes on the research overall: TCR sequence clusters from the two donors were largely donor specific. Longitudinal TCRalpha and TCRbeta repertoire sequencing tracked T-cell clones expanding and contracting after mild COVID-19 in a couple of donors. Two young, previously healthy adult volunteers, one female and one male, were included in the cohort.

The CDR3 starts with the cysteine, ends with the phenylalanine, and has 14 residues. This entry keeps only the CDR3 DNA: 42 bases, framed from base 1. CDR1 and CDR2, per the germline V gene, are SGHVS and FQNEAQ. Trimming at the junction amounts to 8 bases on V and 7 bases on J, and the germline ends lie 15 bases apart. The data were produced on an Illumina NovaSeq 6000. TCRalpha and TCRbeta cDNA libraries were built by 5'RACE with constant-segment primers, adding sample barcodes and unique molecular identifiers. RNA was extracted from every sample with Trizol reagent. Amplification of the libraries took two PCR steps, and the second step added a second sample barcode plus Illumina TruSeq adapters. Sequencing of libraries was performed on an Illumina NovaSeq with 2 x 150 bp paired-end reads. As for the authors' bioinformatics: The reads were demultiplexed and collapsed into UMI-guided consensus sequences using migec v1.2.7. Using mixcr v2.1.11, UMI consensuses were aligned to TRA and TRB V and J templates and then assembled into clonotypes. A clonotype was counted as expanded or contracted only if both edgeR and NoisET called the change significant, with noise models trained on biological replicates. For edgeR calls, the thresholds were a false discovery rate-adjusted p below 0.01 and a log2 fold-change of 1. As an exploratory analysis of dynamics, PCA with hierarchical clustering was applied to max-normalized trajectories of the 1000 most abundant clonotypes. Each responding clone was given a CD4 or CD8 phenotype based on the CD4+ and CD8+ repertoires, which had been sequenced separately. TCRdb applied fastp at Q25 and MiXCR to the public reads, then kept only in-frame beta chains. CDR3 protein duplicates are merged, each entry listing the most common genes and DNA. The authors' filters were not applied to this entry. A total of about 270,000 distinct CDR3 sequences appear in this sample, approximately 15% of them only once. The top ten clones comprise around 21% of the sample.

Beyond this particular receptor, the publication reports: Some responding clones were detected in pre-infection memory, which suggested that pre-existing cross-reactive memory T cells had joined the SARS-CoV-2 response. SARS-CoV-2 specificity was not confirmed for the second-wave clones peaking on day 37. Contracting CD4+ clones turned up mainly in the CM and EM memory subsets, whereas EMRA was where CD8+ clones were enriched. Balanced CD4/CD8 phenotypes were observed for clones contracting from day 15 to 85, whereas a bias towards CD4+ was observed for a second wave of clones expanding from day 15 to 37. The study included only a couple of mild cases, and larger cohorts that include severe cases with pre-infection samples were judged to be necessary.

Ficoll-Paque density gradient centrifugation was used to isolate PBMCs. Sequencing input: PBMCs or a T cell subset sorted from them (not recorded which). The TCR originated in a young man who had mild COVID-19 (a few samples of this study predate the infection). The sample titles of this study are shuffled in the database, so cell type and time point are left out; the donor was told from shared clones. In this chain, TRBV7-8 is recombined with TRBJ1-6; TRBD1 could be the D gene, as 5 bases match. CDR3 reads: CASGSGIWNSPLHF. The DNA sequence is given as TGTGCCAGCGGGTCAGGGATCTGGAATTCACCCCTCCACTTT.